The 11 T cell receptor beta chains listed next were all sequenced from one sample in a study of shared clonotypes between healthy human individuals. Cells designated naive CD8 were CD45RO-negative and were positively selected for CCR7, with terminally differentiated effector memory CD45RA+ cells excluded. Sequenced by immunoSEQ multiplex PCR; TCRdb stores in-frame clones only, minus some. Found here are roughly 2.1 million clones, about 93% of them singletons; the top ten hold 1.5% to 2%. Specimen: naive CD8+ T cells from PBMCs. These receptors were obtained from a man aged 18 to 30 in good health. Some clones in this sample may be carry-over from other donors' samples.

The chain recombines TRBV4-3 with TRBJ2-7; TRBD2 might be the D (6 bases). Looked up from germline, CDR1 is LGHNA and CDR2 is YSLEER. Trimming left V 0 bases short and J 0 bases short, with 15 bases between. The CDR3 extends over 17 amino acids. The CDR3: CASSQEYRGLSSYEQYF. CDR3 coding DNA: TGCGCCAGCAGCCAAGAATACCGAGGACTAAGCTCCTACGAGCAGTACTTC.

This rearrangement joins TRBV27 to TRBJ2-2; 9 bases agree with TRBD2. The CDR3 length is 16 residues. Germline CDR1 reads MNHEY; CDR2 reads SMNVEV (reference sequence). V shed 5 bases, J shed 1 base, and the junction held 5 bases outside the gene matches. This CDR3 reads CASSPRTSENTGELFF. CDR3 DNA: TGTGCCAGCAGTCCGAGGACTAGCGAGAACACCGGGGAGCTGTTTTTT.

With regard to this clone: Other DNA sequences from this sample encode an identical CDR3 as well. The V call is TRBV9, the J call TRBJ2-7; D tentatively fits TRBD1 or TRBD2 (5 bases each). The CDR3 length is 14 residues. Trimming shortened V by 2 bases and J by 2 bases, and 11 bases separated the two germline ends. Germline assignment: CDR1 SGDLS and CDR2 YYNGEE. The CDR3 region has the DNA TGTGCCAGCAGCGTTTCCGGGACCCCCTACGAGCAGTACTTC. It specifies CASSVSGTPYEQYF.

V usage is TRBV7-9 and J usage is TRBJ2-5, with 7 bases that match TRBD2. The ends lost 5 bases at V and 5 bases at J; junction bases unmatched: 17. The CDR3 consists of 17 residues. From germline, CDR1 is SEHNR and CDR2 FQNEAQ (reference sequence). CDR3 amino acids: CASSPWEAGPGGETQYF. The CDR3 DNA sequence: TGTGCCAGCAGCCCCTGGGAGGCGGGGCCGGGAGGTGAGACCCAGTACTTC.

The V gene is TRBV29-1, the J gene TRBJ1-1; D is undetermined. CDR3 length equals 12 residues. Germline lookup yields CDR1 SQVTM and CDR2 ANQGSEA. V was pared by 7 bases and J by 5 bases, with 14 bases between. Written as DNA, the CDR3 is TGCAGCGAGTCGGCGGGGAGGACTGAAGCTTTCTTT. This gives the protein CSESAGRTEAFF.

This clone was counted between two and nine times. The chain combines TRBV4-1 with TRBJ1-1; the D is unclear. V was pared by 0 bases and J by 4 bases, with 12 bases between. Looked up from germline, CDR1 is MGHRA and CDR2 is YSYEKL. CDR3 length: 15 residues. CDR3 sequence: CASSQDLGLSTEAFF. The DNA of the CDR3 is TGCGCCAGCAGCCAAGATCTGGGCCTGAGCACTGAAGCTTTCTTT.

The genes are TRBV7-9 and TRBJ1-4; D not certain. The CDR3 spans 14 residues. Trimming cost V 5 bases and J 13 bases, with 20 bases left between them. CDR1 is SEHNR, CDR2 FQNEAQ, per germline (reference sequence). The CDR3 sequence: CASSNPDHHGRLFF. The DNA for the CDR3 is TGTGCCAGCAGCAACCCGGATCATCACGGACGACTGTTTTTT.

This clone came up a few times. The chain combines TRBV6-5 with TRBJ1-1, with D uncertain. The V end was cut by 7 bases, the J end by 9 bases, with 12 bases between. This CDR3 is 11 amino acids long. Germline V gene sequence: CDR1 MNHEY, CDR2 SVGAGI. The CDR3 DNA is TGTGCCAGCAACGAAGGGAGGAAAGCTTTCTTT. It codes for CASNEGRKAFF.

V gene TRBV6-5 combines with J gene TRBJ2-1, with TRBD2 matching 10 bases. The CDR3 has 15 residues. The ends lost 6 bases at V and 5 bases at J; junction bases unmatched: 7. Germline CDR1 is MNHEY and CDR2 is SVGAGI. The CDR3 nucleotides read TGTGCCAGCAGCCTACTAGCGGGACCCCACAATGAGCAGTTCTTC. This codes for CASSLLAGPHNEQFF.

The V and J genes are TRBV7-6 and TRBJ2-2, with no clear D. Germline V gives CDR1 SGHVS, CDR2 FNYEAQ. CDR3 length: 14 residues. V lost 1 base and J 3 bases, leaving 6 bases between the germline ends. This CDR3 is CASSLGMDTGELFF. The CDR3 DNA is TGTGCCAGCAGCTTAGGGATGGACACCGGGGAGCTGTTTTTT.

CDR3 DNA: TGTGCCAGCAGCCAAGTCGGGACAGGGGGCCGCTACAATTTGGAGCTGTTTTTT. Translation gives CASSQVGTGGRYNLELFF. The chain is built from TRBV4-2 and TRBJ2-2; 12 bases match TRBD1. V was pared by 1 base and J by 10 bases, with 13 bases of the junction left unmatched. The CDR3 has 18 amino acids. The germline CDR1 and CDR2 sequences are LGHNA and YNFKEQ.